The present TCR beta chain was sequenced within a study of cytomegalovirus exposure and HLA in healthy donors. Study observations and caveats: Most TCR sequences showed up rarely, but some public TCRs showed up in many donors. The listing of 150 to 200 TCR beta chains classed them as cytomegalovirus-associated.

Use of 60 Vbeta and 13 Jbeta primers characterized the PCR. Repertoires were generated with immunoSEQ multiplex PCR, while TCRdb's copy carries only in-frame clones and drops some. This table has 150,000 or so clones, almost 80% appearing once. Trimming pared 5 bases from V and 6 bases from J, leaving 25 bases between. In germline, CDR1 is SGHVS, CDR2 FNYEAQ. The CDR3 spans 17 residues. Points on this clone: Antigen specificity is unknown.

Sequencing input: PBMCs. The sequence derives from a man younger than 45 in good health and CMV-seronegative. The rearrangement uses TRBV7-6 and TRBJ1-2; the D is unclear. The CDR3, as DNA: TGTGCCAGCAGCCCTAGTGGTGGAGGGCCTCTAATGAATGGCTACACCTTC. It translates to CASSPSGGGPLMNGYTF.